This T cell receptor beta chain was recovered during a study of identical twins. MiXCR, applied by TCRdb to the 5' RACE reads, yields one record per CDR3 protein. The table includes some 730,000 distinct CDR3 sequences, 15% to 20% detected once. Looked up from germline, CDR1 is SQVTM and CDR2 is ANQGSEA. The CDR3 runs 11 residues. V was cut by 7 bases and J by 3 bases, with 10 bases left in between. This clonotype was recorded many times. The sample was also linked to a second study, of T cells expressing NK-cell markers.

The chain recombines TRBV29-1 with TRBJ2-7, with a tentative D call TRBD2 (5 bases). Sequencing was carried out using PBMCs. This TCR derives from a woman aged 18-35 years in good health. The CDR3 coding sequence is TGCAGCGGTTCTCGGGGCTACGAGCAGTACTTC. Protein sequence: CSGSRGYEQYF.